A single TCR beta chain is shown here with its context. The data were obtained in a study of blood T cell repertoires in COVID-19. Here immunoSEQ multiplex PCR was the method, and the copy in TCRdb shows in-frame clones only, minus some. The data show about 98,000 clones, about four fifths seen once. Sequencing used peripheral blood. The TCR sequence derives from a human donor in a cohort sampled during active COVID-19.

The CDR3 region is CASSLVGTGIYEQYF. CDR3 in DNA: TGTGCCAGCAGCTTAGTGGGGACAGGGATCTACGAGCAGTACTTC. This rearrangement joins TRBV7-8 to TRBJ2-7; 9 nucleotides match TRBD1. The germline gives CDR1 SGHVS, CDR2 FQNEAQ. Unmatched junction bases numbered 4, after V lost 1 base and J lost 3 bases. The CDR3 consists of 15 residues.